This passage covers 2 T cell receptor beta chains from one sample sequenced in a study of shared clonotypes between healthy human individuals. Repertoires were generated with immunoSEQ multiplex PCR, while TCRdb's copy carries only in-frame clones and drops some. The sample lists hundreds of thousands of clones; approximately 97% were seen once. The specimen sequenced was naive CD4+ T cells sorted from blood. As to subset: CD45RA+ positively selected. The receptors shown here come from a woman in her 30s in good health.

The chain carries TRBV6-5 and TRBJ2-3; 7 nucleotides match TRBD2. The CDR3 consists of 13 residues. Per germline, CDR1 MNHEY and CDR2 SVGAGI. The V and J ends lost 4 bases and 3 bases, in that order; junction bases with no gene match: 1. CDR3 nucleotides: TGTGCCAGCAGTTGGACTAGTACAGATACGCAGTATTTT. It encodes CASSWTSTDTQYF.

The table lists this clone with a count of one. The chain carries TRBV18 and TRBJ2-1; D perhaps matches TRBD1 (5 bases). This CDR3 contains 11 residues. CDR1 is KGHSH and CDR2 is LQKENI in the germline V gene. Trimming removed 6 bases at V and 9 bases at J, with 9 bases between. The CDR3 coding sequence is TGTGCCAGCTCCGACCAGGGTGAGCAGTTCTTC. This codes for CASSDQGEQFF.